The clone carrying this TCR beta chain was counted ten times or more. Its antigen is not identified. Every individual TCR cDNA molecule carried its own unique molecular identifier, which allowed correction of PCR and sequencing errors. Via MiXCR, TCRdb re-called the 5' RACE reads, giving one row per CDR3 protein. The sample lists approximately 2,000 distinct CDR3 sequences, approximately 8.9% seen once, with 22% in the top ten. As for time point: sample taken at primary tumor resection. In each case, whole RNA from tumor, nontumor lung or frozen PBMC was sequenced unsorted. V lost 0 bases and J lost 2, with 13 bases in between. Germline V CDR1 and CDR2: SGDLS, YYNGEE. The CDR3 is made up of 16 amino acids. The source of the sample is a study of spatial heterogeneity in lung cancer. Study context: In tumor regions, TCR transcript counts tracked strongly with a T cell module score from matched bulk RNA-seq.

General study results and limits: Expanded intratumoral alpha and beta TCR counts tracked tumor mutation counts.

The specimen comprised lung tumor tissue, sampled at surgery. V usage is TRBV9 and J usage is TRBJ2-3, with TRBD2 as a possible D gene (6 bases). This sequence was found in a male donor with early-stage non-small cell lung cancer. The CDR3 DNA sequence: TGTGCCAGCAGCGTAGTTAGCGGACAAACCACAGATACGCAGTATTTT. Encoded protein: CASSVVSGQTTDTQYF. The whole variable domain, filled in from reference TRBV9 and TRBJ2-3, reads DSGVTQTPKHLITATGQRVTLRCSPRSGDLSVYWYQQSLDQGLQFLIQYYNGEERAKGNILERFSAQQFPDLHSELNLSSLELGDSALYFCASSVVSGQTTDTQYFGPGTRLTVL.